This T cell receptor (beta chain) was captured by sequencing in a study of blood T cell repertoires in COVID-19. V dropped 4 bases and J dropped 5 bases, with 12 bases sitting between them. The CDR3 contains 13 residues. CDR1 and CDR2 (germline): SGHRS, YFSETQ. Only in-frame clones appear in the TCRdb table, and some are missing; sequencing was by immunoSEQ multiplex PCR. The repertoire includes roughly 180,000 clones, approximately 80% of them detected once, and 10% to 15% sits in the top ten. The receptor was isolated from a woman aged 60-75 years who had recovered from COVID-19. The chain uses TRBV5-1 and TRBJ2-5, with a weak D call TRBD2 (6 bases). The specimen was PBMCs or T cells enriched from blood (not recorded which). The CDR3 coding sequence is TGCGCCAGCAGCGCGGCAGGAGGGGAGACCCAGTACTTC. Translating it yields CASSAAGGETQYF.